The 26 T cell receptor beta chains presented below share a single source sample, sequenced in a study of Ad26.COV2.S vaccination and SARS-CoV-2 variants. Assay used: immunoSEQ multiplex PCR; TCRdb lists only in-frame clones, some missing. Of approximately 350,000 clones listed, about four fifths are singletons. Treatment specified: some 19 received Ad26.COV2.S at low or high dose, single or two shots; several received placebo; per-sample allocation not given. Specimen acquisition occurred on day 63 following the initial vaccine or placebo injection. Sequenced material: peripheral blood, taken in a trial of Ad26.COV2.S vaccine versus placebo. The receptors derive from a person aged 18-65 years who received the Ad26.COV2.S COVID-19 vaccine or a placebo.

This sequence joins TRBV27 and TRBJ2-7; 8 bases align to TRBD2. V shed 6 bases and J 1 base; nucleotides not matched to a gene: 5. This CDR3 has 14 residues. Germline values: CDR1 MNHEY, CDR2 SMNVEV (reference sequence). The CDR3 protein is CASSGAGGSYEQYF. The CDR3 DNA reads TGTGCCAGCAGCGGGGCGGGGGGTTCCTACGAGCAGTACTTC.

In nucleotides, the CDR3 is TGTGCCAGCAGAAAAATTGGGGATACTGAAGCTTTCTTT. The encoded protein is CASRKIGDTEAFF. The V call is TRBV11-2, the J call TRBJ1-1; D not resolved. CDR1 and CDR2 from the germline V gene are SGHAT and FQNNGV. V was shortened by 6 bases and J by 5 bases, with 13 bases between the two germline ends. The CDR3 spans 13 residues.

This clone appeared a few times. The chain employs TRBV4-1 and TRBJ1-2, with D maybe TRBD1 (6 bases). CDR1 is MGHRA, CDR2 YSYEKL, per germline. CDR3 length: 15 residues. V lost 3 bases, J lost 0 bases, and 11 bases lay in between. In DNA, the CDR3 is TGCGCCAGCAGCCACCCCGGGGGCACTAACTATGGCTACACCTTC. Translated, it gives CASSHPGGTNYGYTF.

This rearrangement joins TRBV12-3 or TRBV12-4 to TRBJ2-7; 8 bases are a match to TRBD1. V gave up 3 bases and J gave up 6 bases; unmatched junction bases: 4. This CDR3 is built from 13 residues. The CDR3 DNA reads TGTGCCAGCAGTTTTCAGGGGGCAGGCGAGCAGTACTTC. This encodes CASSFQGAGEQYF.

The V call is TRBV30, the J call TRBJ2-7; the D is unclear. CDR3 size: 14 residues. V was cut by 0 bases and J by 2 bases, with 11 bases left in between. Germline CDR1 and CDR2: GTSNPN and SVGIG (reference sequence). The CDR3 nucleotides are TGTGCCTGGAGTGTACGTAACCATGCCTACGAGCAGTACTTC. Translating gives CAWSVRNHAYEQYF. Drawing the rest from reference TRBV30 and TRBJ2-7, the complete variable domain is SQTIHQWPATLVQPVGSPLSLECTVEGTSNPNLYWYRQAAGRGLQLLFYSVGIGQISSEVPQNLSASRPQDRQFILSSKKLLLSDSGFYLCAWSVRNHAYEQYFGPGTRLTVT.

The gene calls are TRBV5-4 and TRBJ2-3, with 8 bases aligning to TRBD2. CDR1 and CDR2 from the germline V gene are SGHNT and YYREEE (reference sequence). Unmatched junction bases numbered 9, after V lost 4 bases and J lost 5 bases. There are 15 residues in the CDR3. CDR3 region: CASSPGGLFLDTQYF. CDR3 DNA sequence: TGTGCCAGCAGCCCGGGGGGGCTCTTTTTAGATACGCAGTATTTT. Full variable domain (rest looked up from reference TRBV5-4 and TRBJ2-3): ETGVTQSPTHLIKTRGQQVTLRCSSQSGHNTVSWYQQALGQGPQFIFQYYREEENGRGNFPPRFSGLQFPNYSSELNVNALELDDSALYLCASSPGGLFLDTQYFGPGTRLTVL.

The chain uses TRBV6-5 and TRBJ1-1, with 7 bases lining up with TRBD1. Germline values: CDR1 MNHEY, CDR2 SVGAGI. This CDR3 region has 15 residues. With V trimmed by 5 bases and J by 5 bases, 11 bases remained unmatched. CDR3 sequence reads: CASSRRQGGSTEAFF. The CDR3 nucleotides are TGTGCCAGCAGTCGACGACAGGGAGGAAGTACTGAAGCTTTCTTT.

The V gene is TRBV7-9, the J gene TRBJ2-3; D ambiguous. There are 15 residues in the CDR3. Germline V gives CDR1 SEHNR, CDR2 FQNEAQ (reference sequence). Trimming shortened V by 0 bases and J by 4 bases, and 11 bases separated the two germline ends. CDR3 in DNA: TGTGCCAGCAGCTTAGCATCAGGTCGCGCAGATACGCAGTATTTT. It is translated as CASSLASGRADTQYF. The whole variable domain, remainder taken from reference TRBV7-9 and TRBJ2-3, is DTGVSQNPRHKITKRGQNVTFRCDPISEHNRLYWYRQTLGQGPEFLTYFQNEAQLEKSRLLSDRFSAERPKGSFSTLEIQRTEQGDSAMYLCASSLASGRADTQYFGPGTRLTVL.

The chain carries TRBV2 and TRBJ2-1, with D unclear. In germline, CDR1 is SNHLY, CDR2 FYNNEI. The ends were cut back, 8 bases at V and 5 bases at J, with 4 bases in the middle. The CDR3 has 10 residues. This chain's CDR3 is CASSHNEQFF. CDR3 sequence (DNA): TGTGCCAGCTCACACAATGAGCAGTTCTTC.

The DNA for the CDR3 is TGTGCCAGCAGTCATGGCGGATATAGCTCCTACAATGAGCAGTTCTTC. Translation: CASSHGGYSSYNEQFF. The rearrangement uses TRBV5-4 and TRBJ2-1; no firm D call. Trimming took 5 bases from V and 0 from J, leaving 15 bases between them. Germline loops: CDR1 SGHNT, CDR2 YYREEE (reference sequence). CDR3 length: 16 amino acids.

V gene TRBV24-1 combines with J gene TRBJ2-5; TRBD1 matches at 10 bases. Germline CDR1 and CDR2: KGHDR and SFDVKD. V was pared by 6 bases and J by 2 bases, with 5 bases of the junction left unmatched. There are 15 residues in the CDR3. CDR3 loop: CATSSPGQGQETQYF. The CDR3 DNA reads TGTGCCACCAGTTCTCCGGGACAGGGGCAAGAGACCCAGTACTTC.

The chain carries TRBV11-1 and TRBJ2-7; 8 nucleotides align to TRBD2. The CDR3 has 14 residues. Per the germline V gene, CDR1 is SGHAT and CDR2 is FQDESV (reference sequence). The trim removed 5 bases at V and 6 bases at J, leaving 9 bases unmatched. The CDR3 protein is CASSLSGLDAEQYF. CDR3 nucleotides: TGTGCCAGCAGCCTCTCGGGACTAGATGCCGAGCAGTACTTC.

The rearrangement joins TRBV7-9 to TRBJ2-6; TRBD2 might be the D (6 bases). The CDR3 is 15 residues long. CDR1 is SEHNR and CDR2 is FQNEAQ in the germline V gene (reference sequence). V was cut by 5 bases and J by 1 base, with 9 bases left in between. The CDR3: CASSPGGSGANVLTF. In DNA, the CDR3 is TGTGCCAGCAGCCCCGGGGGATCTGGGGCCAACGTCCTGACTTTC.

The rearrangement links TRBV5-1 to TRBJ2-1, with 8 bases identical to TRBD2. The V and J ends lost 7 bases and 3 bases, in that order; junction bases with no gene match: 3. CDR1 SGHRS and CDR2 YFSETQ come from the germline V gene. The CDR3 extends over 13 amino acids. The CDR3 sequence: CASCRGGYNEQFF. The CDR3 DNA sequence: TGCGCCAGCTGCCGGGGGGGCTACAATGAGCAGTTCTTC.

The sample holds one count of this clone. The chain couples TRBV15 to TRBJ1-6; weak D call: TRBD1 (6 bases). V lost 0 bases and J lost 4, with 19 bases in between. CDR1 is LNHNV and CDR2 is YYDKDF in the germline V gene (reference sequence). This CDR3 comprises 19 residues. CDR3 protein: CATSRDFVRGPAYNSPLHF. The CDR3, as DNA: TGTGCCACCAGCAGAGATTTTGTCAGGGGCCCCGCTTATAATTCACCCCTCCACTTT.

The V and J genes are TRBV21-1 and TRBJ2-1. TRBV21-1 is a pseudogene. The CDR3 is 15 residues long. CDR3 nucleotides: TGTGCCAGCAGCAAACAAGGGGCGGGCTACAATGAGCAGTTCTTC. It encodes CASSKQGAGYNEQFF.

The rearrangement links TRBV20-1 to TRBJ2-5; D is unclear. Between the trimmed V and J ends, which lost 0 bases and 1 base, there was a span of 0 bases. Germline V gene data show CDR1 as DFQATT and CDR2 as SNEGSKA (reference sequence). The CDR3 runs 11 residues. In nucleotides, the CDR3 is TGCAGTGCTAGAGACCAAGAGACCCAGTACTTC. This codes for CSARDQETQYF.

For the CDR3, the DNA is TGTGCCAGCAGCCGGGTCCGGAACACTGAAGCTTTCTTT. Residues: CASSRVRNTEAFF. V and J are TRBV2 and TRBJ1-1; no definite D call. CDR1 is SNHLY and CDR2 is FYNNEI in the germline V gene. The CDR3 consists of 13 residues. Trimming stripped 6 bases from V and 1 base from J, with 9 bases between.

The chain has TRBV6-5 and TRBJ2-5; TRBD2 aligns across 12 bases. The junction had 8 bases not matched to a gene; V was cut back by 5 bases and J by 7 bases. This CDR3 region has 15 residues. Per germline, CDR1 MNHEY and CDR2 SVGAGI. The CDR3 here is CASSTLTSGGGTQYF. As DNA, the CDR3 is TGTGCCAGCAGTACCCTGACTAGCGGGGGAGGGACCCAGTACTTC.

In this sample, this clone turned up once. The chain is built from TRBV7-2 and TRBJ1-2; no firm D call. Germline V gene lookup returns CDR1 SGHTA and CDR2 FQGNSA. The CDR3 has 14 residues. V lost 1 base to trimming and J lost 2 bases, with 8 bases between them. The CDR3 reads CASSLGFNNYGYTF. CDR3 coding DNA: TGTGCCAGCAGCTTAGGATTCAACAACTATGGCTACACCTTC.

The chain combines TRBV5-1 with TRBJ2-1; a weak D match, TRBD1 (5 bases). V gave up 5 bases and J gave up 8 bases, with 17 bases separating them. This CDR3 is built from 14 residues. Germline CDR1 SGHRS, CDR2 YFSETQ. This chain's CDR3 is CASSRMPGLDEQFF. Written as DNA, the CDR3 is TGCGCCAGCAGTAGGATGCCAGGGCTGGATGAGCAGTTCTTC.

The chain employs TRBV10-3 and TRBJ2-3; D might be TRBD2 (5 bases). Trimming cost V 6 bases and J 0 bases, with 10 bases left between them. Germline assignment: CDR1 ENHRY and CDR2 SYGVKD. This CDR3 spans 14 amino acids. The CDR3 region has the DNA TGTGCCATCAGCGGGTCGGGAAGCACAGATACGCAGTATTTT. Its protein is CAISGSGSTDTQYF.

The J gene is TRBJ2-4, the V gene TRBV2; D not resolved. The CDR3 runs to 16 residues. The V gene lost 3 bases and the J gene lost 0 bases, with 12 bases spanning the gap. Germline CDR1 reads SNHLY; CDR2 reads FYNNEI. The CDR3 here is CASSDGPGLAKNIQYF. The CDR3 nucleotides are TGTGCCAGCAGTGACGGCCCTGGATTAGCCAAAAACATTCAGTACTTC.

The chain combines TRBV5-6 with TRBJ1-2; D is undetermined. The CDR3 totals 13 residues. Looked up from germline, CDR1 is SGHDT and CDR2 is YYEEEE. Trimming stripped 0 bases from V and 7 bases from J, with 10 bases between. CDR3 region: CASSLVGRRGYTF. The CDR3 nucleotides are TGTGCCAGCAGCTTGGTAGGCCGTCGTGGCTACACCTTC.

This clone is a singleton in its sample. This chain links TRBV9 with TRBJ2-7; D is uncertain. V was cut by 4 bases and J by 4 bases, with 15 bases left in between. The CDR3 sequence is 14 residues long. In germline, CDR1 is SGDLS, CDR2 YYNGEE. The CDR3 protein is CASSPSPGLYEQYF. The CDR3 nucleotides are TGTGCCAGCAGCCCCAGTCCCGGTTTATACGAGCAGTACTTC.

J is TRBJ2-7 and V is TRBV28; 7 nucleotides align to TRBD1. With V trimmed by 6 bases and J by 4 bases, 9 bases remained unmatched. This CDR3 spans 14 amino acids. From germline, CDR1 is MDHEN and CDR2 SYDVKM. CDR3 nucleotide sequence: TGTGCCAGCAGCTACCACCAGGGGGAATACGAGCAGTACTTC. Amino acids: CASSYHQGEYEQYF.